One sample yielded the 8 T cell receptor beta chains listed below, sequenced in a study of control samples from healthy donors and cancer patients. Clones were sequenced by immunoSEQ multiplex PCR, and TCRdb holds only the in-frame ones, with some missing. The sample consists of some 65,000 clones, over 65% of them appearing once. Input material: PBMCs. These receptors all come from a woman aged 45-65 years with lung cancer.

The CDR3 is CASTQLGLPEAFF. The CDR3 DNA is TGTGCCAGCACTCAACTGGGGCTCCCTGAAGCTTTCTTT. V gene TRBV28 combines with J gene TRBJ1-1, with a weak D call TRBD1 (5 bases). The V gene lost 7 bases and the J gene lost 6 bases, with 15 bases spanning the gap. The CDR3 covers 13 residues. Germline values: CDR1 MDHEN, CDR2 SYDVKM.

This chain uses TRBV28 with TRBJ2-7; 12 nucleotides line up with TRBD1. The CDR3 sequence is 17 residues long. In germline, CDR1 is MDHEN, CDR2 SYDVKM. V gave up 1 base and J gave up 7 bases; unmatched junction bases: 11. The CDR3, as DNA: TGTGCCAGCAGTTTATTAATTCTCGGGACAGGGGGCGAAGAGCAGTACTTC. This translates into CASSLLILGTGGEEQYF.

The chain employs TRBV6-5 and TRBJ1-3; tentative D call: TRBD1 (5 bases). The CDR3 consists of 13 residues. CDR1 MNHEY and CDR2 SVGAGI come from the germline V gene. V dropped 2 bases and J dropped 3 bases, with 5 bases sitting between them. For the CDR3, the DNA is TGTGCCAGCAGTTACAGGGGTGGAAACACCATATATTTT. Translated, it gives CASSYRGGNTIYF.

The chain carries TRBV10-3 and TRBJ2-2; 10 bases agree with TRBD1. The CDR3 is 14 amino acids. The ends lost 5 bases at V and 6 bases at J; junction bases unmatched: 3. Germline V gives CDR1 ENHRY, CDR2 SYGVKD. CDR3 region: CAISTGTGAGELFF. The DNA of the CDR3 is TGTGCCATCAGTACCGGGACAGGGGCCGGGGAGCTGTTTTTT.

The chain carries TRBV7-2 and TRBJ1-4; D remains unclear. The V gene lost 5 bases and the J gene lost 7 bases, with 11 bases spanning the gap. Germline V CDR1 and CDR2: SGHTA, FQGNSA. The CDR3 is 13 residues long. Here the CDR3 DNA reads TGTGCCAGCAGCCTCCTTTATGGTGAAAAACTGTTTTTT. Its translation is CASSLLYGEKLFF.

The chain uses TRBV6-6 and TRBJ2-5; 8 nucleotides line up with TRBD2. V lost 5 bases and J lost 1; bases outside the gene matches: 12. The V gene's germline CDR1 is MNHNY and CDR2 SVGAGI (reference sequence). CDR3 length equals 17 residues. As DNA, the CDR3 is TGTGCCAGCAGTCCAAAGGGGCGGGGGGCTTTCCAAGAGACCCAGTACTTC. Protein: CASSPKGRGAFQETQYF.

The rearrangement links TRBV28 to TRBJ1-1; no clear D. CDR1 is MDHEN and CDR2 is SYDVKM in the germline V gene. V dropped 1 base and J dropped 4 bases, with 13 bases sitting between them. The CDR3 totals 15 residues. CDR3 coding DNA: TGTGCCAGCAGTTTATATCTGGGTGGTTCCACTGAAGCTTTCTTT. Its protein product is CASSLYLGGSTEAFF.

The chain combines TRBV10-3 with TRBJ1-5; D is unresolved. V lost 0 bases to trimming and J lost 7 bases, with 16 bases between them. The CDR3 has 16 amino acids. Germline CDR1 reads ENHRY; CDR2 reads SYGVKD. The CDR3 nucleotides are TGTGCCATCAGTGAGTCGAAAGGCCAATCGGGGCAGCCCCAGCATTTT. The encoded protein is CAISESKGQSGQPQHF.